Below are 30 T cell receptor beta chains sequenced from a single sample in a study of blood T cell repertoires in COVID-19. Assay used: immunoSEQ multiplex PCR; TCRdb lists only in-frame clones, some missing. In the table there are roughly 65,000 clones, around 86% of which are singletons. Sequenced input: peripheral blood. The receptors shown here come from a woman aged 55-69 years with acute or convalescent COVID-19.

This chain links TRBV7-3 with TRBJ2-3, with 10 positions matching TRBD2. V gave up 8 bases and J gave up 4 bases; unmatched junction bases: 6. Germline V gives CDR1 SGHTA, CDR2 FQGTGA. The CDR3 consists of 14 residues. The CDR3 nucleotides are TGTGCCAGCCAAGGACTAGCGGACTCAGATACGCAGTATTTT. The encoded protein is CASQGLADSDTQYF.

This chain joins TRBV6-5 and TRBJ1-5; D call uncertain. V lost 5 bases and J lost 6, with 11 bases in between. Germline values: CDR1 MNHEY, CDR2 SVGAGI. The CDR3 runs 13 residues. CDR3 sequence reads: CASSIQEIQPQHF. CDR3 DNA sequence: TGTGCCAGCAGTATTCAGGAAATTCAGCCCCAGCATTTT.

This chain uses TRBV6-2 or TRBV6-3 with TRBJ2-3; 8 bases are shared with TRBD2. From germline, CDR1 is MNHEY and CDR2 SVGEGT. The CDR3 is 15 amino acids. The V and J ends lost 5 bases and 1 base, in that order; junction bases with no gene match: 5. The CDR3 region is CASSASRGGTDTQYF. The CDR3, as DNA: TGTGCCAGCAGTGCCTCGCGGGGGGGCACAGATACGCAGTATTTT.

This rearrangement joins TRBV12-3 or TRBV12-4 to TRBJ1-2, with 9 bases aligning to TRBD1. Losses at the gene ends were 6 bases for V and 4 bases for J; bases not matched to a gene: 3. CDR3 length equals 13 residues. The CDR3 nucleotides are TGTGCCAGCAGCCCGGGACAGGGCTATGGCTACACCTTC. Translation: CASSPGQGYGYTF.

V and J are TRBV5-6 and TRBJ2-3; 11 positions agree with TRBD2. The CDR3 loop spans 15 amino acids. With V trimmed by 4 bases and J by 2 bases, 3 bases remained unmatched. Germline values: CDR1 SGHDT, CDR2 YYEEEE. CDR3 nucleotide sequence: TGTGCCAGCAGCCTAGCGGGGGGTCCCACAGATACGCAGTATTTT. Translation: CASSLAGGPTDTQYF.

The chain couples TRBV7-9 to TRBJ2-2; a weak D match, TRBD2 (5 bases). The CDR3 extends over 16 amino acids. V gave up 4 bases and J gave up 0 bases, with 12 bases separating them. Germline V gene data show CDR1 as SEHNR and CDR2 as FQNEAQ (reference sequence). CDR3 in DNA: TGTGCCAGCAGCTCCCATTTCGGGACGAACACCGGGGAGCTGTTTTTT. This sequence encodes CASSSHFGTNTGELFF.

This chain joins TRBV5-1 and TRBJ2-5; 13 nucleotides match TRBD2. Trimming took 4 bases from V and 5 from J; bases not matched to a gene: 14. The germline V gene has CDR1 SGHRS and CDR2 YFSETQ. The CDR3 totals 18 residues. The CDR3 DNA is TGCGCCAGCAGCCCCGGGACTAGCGGGGCGCTCGTCGGGGAGACCCAGTACTTC. Amino acid sequence: CASSPGTSGALVGETQYF.

The chain recombines TRBV30 with TRBJ1-4; D is ambiguous. Trimming took 8 bases from V and 3 from J, leaving 13 bases between them. Germline CDR1 and CDR2: GTSNPN and SVGIG (reference sequence). This CDR3 comprises 13 residues. The CDR3 coding sequence is TGTGCCCTCGGCAGCCAGGCTAATGAAAAACTGTTTTTT. This encodes CALGSQANEKLFF.

The CDR3 DNA reads as TGCGCCAGCAGCTTGGAAGGGGCTCCTAGCACAGATACGCAGTATTTT. As protein: CASSLEGAPSTDTQYF. V usage is TRBV5-1 and J usage is TRBJ2-3; tentatively, D is TRBD1 (5 bases). The CDR3 contains 16 residues. Germline V gives CDR1 SGHRS, CDR2 YFSETQ. The V end lost 0 bases, the J end lost 0 bases, and 11 bases lay between the germline ends.

V gene TRBV7-2 combines with J gene TRBJ1-6, with 7 bases identical to TRBD1. V lost 6 bases and J lost 6; bases outside the gene matches: 8. CDR3 length: 15 amino acids. Germline V CDR1 and CDR2: SGHTA, FQGNSA. The CDR3 sequence is CASRILTGSNSPLHF. The CDR3 DNA follows: TGTGCCAGCAGGATCTTGACAGGGTCTAATTCACCCCTCCACTTT.

The chain uses TRBV6-5 and TRBJ2-7; D remains unclear. Germline V gives CDR1 MNHEY, CDR2 SVGAGI. V was cut by 6 bases and J by 2 bases, with 17 bases left in between. This CDR3 is built from 15 residues. The chain's CDR3 is CASSSSGRQTYEQYF. The CDR3 region has the DNA TGTGCCAGCAGCTCCTCCGGCAGGCAGACCTACGAGCAGTACTTC.

The chain joins TRBV2 to TRBJ2-3; TRBD2 agrees at 7 bases. Germline V gene sequence: CDR1 SNHLY, CDR2 FYNNEI. The CDR3 loop spans 14 amino acids. V shed 7 bases and J 0 bases; nucleotides not matched to a gene: 4. CDR3 region: CASKTSFSTDTQYF. Here the CDR3 DNA reads TGTGCCAGCAAGACTAGCTTTAGCACAGATACGCAGTATTTT. The variable domain in full, with the rest retrieved from reference TRBV2 and TRBJ2-3, is EPEVTQTPSHQVTQMGQEVILRCVPISNHLYFYWYRQILGQKVEFLVSFYNNEISEKSEIFDDQFSVERPDGSNFTLKIRSTKLEDSAMYFCASKTSFSTDTQYFGPGTRLTVL.

The chain combines TRBV6-5 with TRBJ1-2; 8 bases match TRBD1. Germline CDR1 and CDR2: MNHEY and SVGAGI. V dropped 6 bases and J dropped 5; count of bases not matched to a gene: 8. The CDR3 runs 14 residues. The CDR3 is CASRSGQGGYGYTF. The CDR3 DNA sequence: TGTGCCAGCAGAAGCGGACAGGGAGGTTATGGCTACACCTTC.

This chain links TRBV11-2 with TRBJ1-2; no firm D call. The CDR3 runs 15 residues. The germline CDR1 and CDR2 sequences are SGHAT and FQNNGV. Trimming took off 0 bases at V and 0 bases at J, with 8 bases between the two ends. The DNA for the CDR3 is TGTGCCAGCAGCTTAGAGGGTGGAGCTAACTATGGCTACACCTTC. This sequence encodes CASSLEGGANYGYTF.

The J gene is TRBJ2-3, the V gene TRBV6-6; 10 bases agree with TRBD1. This CDR3 region has 16 residues. The J segment lost 4 bases and the V segment lost 5 bases, leaving 9 bases of the junction unmatched. Germline V gene data show CDR1 as MNHNY and CDR2 as SVGAGI (reference sequence). CDR3: CASSARQGAPPDTQYF. The CDR3 DNA follows: TGTGCCAGCAGTGCCAGACAGGGGGCTCCCCCAGATACGCAGTATTTT.

CDR3 sequence (DNA): TGTGCCAGCAGTCCTTCCGGCGGGGACGATGGCTACACCTTC. Its protein product is CASSPSGGDDGYTF. The chain carries TRBV6-6 and TRBJ1-2, with D possibly matching TRBD1 (5 bases). CDR3 length: 14 amino acids. Between the trimmed V and J ends, which lost 5 bases and 6 bases, there was a span of 16 bases. Germline V gene sequence: CDR1 MNHNY, CDR2 SVGAGI (reference sequence).

Judged by abundance, this clone is medium-sized. The chain carries TRBV5-1 and TRBJ2-1; D uncertain. The V gene lost 0 bases and the J gene lost 2 bases, with 12 bases spanning the gap. CDR1 and CDR2 (germline): SGHRS, YFSETQ. There are 16 residues in the CDR3. CDR3 nucleotides: TGCGCCAGCAGCTTGGAGGAGACGGTGACCTACAATGAGCAGTTCTTC. Translated: CASSLEETVTYNEQFF.

Only a few counts were recorded for this clone. The rearrangement uses TRBV6-5 and TRBJ1-5; no clear D gene. CDR3 length equals 15 residues. Between the trimmed V and J ends, which lost 6 bases and 6 bases, there was a span of 18 bases. CDR1 is MNHEY, CDR2 SVGAGI, per germline. CDR3 bases: TGTGCCAGCAGAACAACCTCGAGGGCGAGTCAGCCCCAGCATTTT. This encodes CASRTTSRASQPQHF.

The chain uses TRBV10-2 and TRBJ1-6, with TRBD1 matching 7 bases. This CDR3 has 17 residues. Germline V lookup: CDR1 WSHSY, CDR2 SAAADI. Germline trimming cut 0 bases from V and 8 bases from J; bases unmatched to any gene: 10. The CDR3 here is CASSESVRQGGYSPLHF. As DNA, the CDR3 is TGCGCCAGCAGTGAGTCGGTCCGGCAGGGGGGTTATTCACCCCTCCACTTT.

The chain combines TRBV19 with TRBJ2-4; D is perhaps TRBD2 (5 bases). Trimming removed 3 bases at V and 8 bases at J, with 17 bases between. Germline lookup yields CDR1 LNHDA and CDR2 SQIVND (reference sequence). The CDR3 totals 15 residues. The chain's CDR3 is CASSIAGGGRDIQYF. CDR3 nucleotides: TGTGCCAGTAGTATTGCGGGCGGAGGACGGGACATTCAGTACTTC.

In this sample, this clone turned up once. The gene calls are TRBV7-8 and TRBJ2-2, with 8 positions matching TRBD2. V lost 5 bases to trimming and J lost 4 bases; unmatched junction nucleotides: 9. CDR3 size: 16 residues. The germline V gene has CDR1 SGHVS and CDR2 FQNEAQ. In DNA form, the CDR3 reads TGTGCCAGCAGCCAATCCGGGGGGGCCGGCACCGGGGAGCTGTTTTTT. Its translation is CASSQSGGAGTGELFF.

The V and J genes are TRBV28 and TRBJ1-1, with D maybe TRBD1 (5 bases). From germline, CDR1 is MDHEN and CDR2 SYDVKM. There are 13 residues in the CDR3. V was clipped by 2 bases and J by 4 bases, with 8 bases between them. CDR3 residues: CASSLAGRTEAFF. The CDR3, as DNA: TGTGCCAGCAGTTTAGCGGGGCGCACTGAAGCTTTCTTT.

Only a few counts were recorded for this clone. The rearrangement joins TRBV4-1 to TRBJ1-2, with 7 bases that match TRBD1. With 4 bases clipped from V and 4 bases from J, the junction kept 9 bases outside the gene matches. Germline V gene data show CDR1 as MGHRA and CDR2 as YSYEKL. CDR3 length: 15 amino acids. CDR3 nucleotide sequence: TGCGCCAGCAGCCGAGACCCGGGACAGCTCTATGGCTACACCTTC. Translated, it gives CASSRDPGQLYGYTF.

V and J are TRBV5-8 and TRBJ2-5; a weak D match, TRBD2 (5 bases). V gave up 0 bases and J gave up 5 bases, with 11 bases separating them. There are 14 residues in the CDR3. Per the germline V gene, CDR1 is SGHTS and CDR2 is YDEGEE. CDR3 in amino acids: CASSLDPGWETQYF. CDR3 nucleotide sequence: TGTGCCAGCAGCTTGGACCCGGGGTGGGAGACCCAGTACTTC. The full variable domain, its missing parts supplied by reference TRBV5-8 and TRBJ2-5, is EAGVTQSPTHLIKTRGQQATLRCSPISGHTSVYWYQQALGLGLQFLLWYDEGEERNRGNFPPRFSGRQFPNYSSELNVNALELEDSALYLCASSLDPGWETQYFGPGTRLLVL.

This chain connects TRBV2 to TRBJ1-6; a possible D gene is TRBD1 (6 bases). The ends were cut back, 10 bases at V and 7 bases at J, with 14 bases in the middle. Looked up from germline, CDR1 is SNHLY and CDR2 is FYNNEI. The CDR3 spans 13 residues. The CDR3 is CATSGVTNSPLHF. The CDR3 DNA reads as TGTGCCACATCAGGGGTTACCAATTCACCCCTCCACTTT.

This chain joins TRBV28 and TRBJ2-3; TRBD2 agrees at 8 bases. The germline CDR1 and CDR2 sequences are MDHEN and SYDVKM. The CDR3 is 15 residues long. J gave up 4 bases and V 5 bases, and 8 bases lay outside the gene matches. Here the CDR3 reads CASSPSGTSSDTQYF. The CDR3, as DNA: TGTGCCAGCAGTCCTTCCGGGACTAGTTCAGATACGCAGTATTTT.

The count of this clone is one. The germline gene is not matched at one end of the junction; a read error may be the cause. The V and J genes are TRBV20-1 and TRBJ2-7; TRBD1 aligns across 9 bases. The CDR3 covers 11 residues. CDR1 DFQATT and CDR2 SNEGSKA come from the germline V gene (reference sequence). This chain's CDR3 is CSARWDREVVF. The CDR3 bases are TGCAGTGCTAGATGGGACAGGGAGGTAGTCTTC.

The J gene is TRBJ1-4, the V gene TRBV7-6; 9 bases map to TRBD1. Germline V CDR1 and CDR2: SGHVS, FNYEAQ. This CDR3 spans 16 amino acids. V trimming: 0 bases; J trimming: 7 bases; junction bases outside the gene matches: 6. As DNA, the CDR3 is TGTGCCAGCAGCTTAGCCGAGGGGACAGGGATTGAAAAACTGTTTTTT. It translates to CASSLAEGTGIEKLFF. The full variable domain, in which reference TRBV7-6 and TRBJ1-4 provide the parts outside the CDR3, is GAGVSQSPRYKVTKRGQDVALRCDPISGHVSLYWYRQALGQGPEFLTYFNYEAQQDKSGLPNDRFSAERPEGSISTLTIQRTEQRDSAMYRCASSLAEGTGIEKLFFGSGTQLSVL.

The rearrangement joins TRBV5-5 to TRBJ1-5; weak D call: TRBD1 (5 bases). V lost 5 bases, J lost 5 bases, and 11 bases lay in between. The CDR3 runs 13 residues. The germline gives CDR1 SGHKS, CDR2 YYEKEE (reference sequence). The CDR3 loop is CASSFQGYQPQHF. The CDR3 DNA sequence: TGTGCCAGCAGTTTTCAGGGTTATCAGCCCCAGCATTTT. Full variable domain (rest looked up from reference TRBV5-5 and TRBJ1-5): DAGVTQSPTHLIKTRGQQVTLRCSPISGHKSVSWYQQVLGQGPQFIFQYYEKEERGRGNFPDRFSARQFPNYSSELNVNALLLGDSALYLCASSFQGYQPQHFGDGTRLSIL.

The chain links TRBV7-9 to TRBJ1-1; D might be TRBD1 (5 bases). This CDR3 has 13 residues. Germline-derived CDR1 and CDR2 are SEHNR and FQNEAQ (reference sequence). V shed 5 bases and J shed 3 bases, with 10 bases lying between them. The CDR3, as DNA: TGTGCCAGCAGCCCGTTCAGGGACACTGAAGCTTTCTTT. It yields the protein CASSPFRDTEAFF.